The 20 T cell receptor beta chains presented below share a single source sample, sequenced in a study of OX40 agonist ivuxolimab in advanced cancers. Generated by immunoSEQ multiplex PCR, the TCRdb table keeps only in-frame clones and is missing some. The repertoire consists of over 10,000 clones, with 80% to 85% occurring once and the leading ten covering about 44%. This material consisted of CD4+ or CD8+ T cells sorted from blood, taken in a trial of the OX40 agonist ivuxolimab. These receptors all come from an adult with an advanced solid tumor such as melanoma, head and neck, liver or kidney cancer.

This rearrangement joins TRBV5-6 to TRBJ1-4; TRBD1 agrees at 10 bases. The J segment lost 3 bases and the V segment lost 6 bases, leaving 5 bases of the junction unmatched. Per the germline V gene, CDR1 is SGHDT and CDR2 is YYEEEE. The CDR3 has 15 residues. The CDR3 DNA reads as TGTGCCAGCAACGACAGGGGGCCGGCTAATGAAAAACTGTTTTTT. This gives the protein CASNDRGPANEKLFF.

The chain employs TRBV6-1 and TRBJ1-2; 8 nucleotides line up with TRBD1. The CDR3 is 13 amino acids. The junction had 9 bases not matched to a gene; V was cut back by 8 bases and J by 7 bases. The V gene's germline CDR1 is MNHNS and CDR2 SASEGT. This CDR3 is CASSRTGSGGYTF. The CDR3 DNA reads as TGTGCCAGCTCCCGGACAGGGAGCGGTGGCTACACCTTC.

V is TRBV6-5 and J is TRBJ1-2; TRBD1 matches 9 bases. V was pared by 6 bases and J by 6 bases, with 11 bases of the junction left unmatched. In germline, CDR1 is MNHEY, CDR2 SVGAGI. This CDR3 has 15 residues. The CDR3 region is CASSGMGQGDNGYTF. CDR3 DNA sequence: TGTGCCAGCAGCGGCATGGGACAGGGAGATAATGGCTACACCTTC.

The chain uses TRBV7-6 and TRBJ2-3; D is perhaps TRBD1 (5 bases). The CDR3 has 13 residues. Germline V gene data show CDR1 as SGHVS and CDR2 as FNYEAQ. Trimming shortened V by 4 bases and J by 3 bases, and 8 bases separated the two germline ends. CDR3 sequence reads: CASSSSGTDTQYF. The CDR3 DNA is TGTGCCAGCAGCTCTTCAGGGACAGATACGCAGTATTTT.

This clone was picked up a small number of times. The rearrangement links TRBV27 to TRBJ1-5; tentative D call: TRBD1 (5 bases). This CDR3 spans 13 amino acids. The V end lost 2 bases, the J end lost 3 bases, and 5 bases lay between the germline ends. Germline V lookup: CDR1 MNHEY, CDR2 SMNVEV (reference sequence). The CDR3 nucleotides read TGTGCCAGCAGTTTAGGGACCAATCAGCCCCAGCATTTT. It codes for CASSLGTNQPQHF.

The chain joins TRBV7-9 to TRBJ2-7, with D possibly TRBD2 on 6 matching bases. The V gene's germline CDR1 is SEHNR and CDR2 FQNEAQ (reference sequence). Trimming took 1 base from V and 5 from J, leaving 9 bases between them. This CDR3 is 13 amino acids long. The CDR3 DNA reads as TGTGCCAGCAGCTTAGGGGGAGGAAACGAGCAGTACTTC. Translated, it gives CASSLGGGNEQYF.

The chain combines TRBV6-5 with TRBJ1-6, with D possibly being TRBD1 (5 bases). Germline V gene data show CDR1 as MNHEY and CDR2 as SVGAGI. The ends were cut back, 10 bases at V and 3 bases at J, with 13 bases in the middle. The CDR3 runs to 14 residues. Here the CDR3 reads CATSIGGYNSPLHF. In DNA, the CDR3 is TGTGCCACCTCAATTGGGGGCTATAATTCACCCCTCCACTTT.

The chain uses TRBV6-1 and TRBJ1-5; possible D gene TRBD1, 5 bases. Trimming removed 8 bases at V and 0 bases at J, with 14 bases between. The CDR3 spans 15 residues. Germline CDR1 is MNHNS and CDR2 is SASEGT. The CDR3 protein is CASEPQGYSNQPQHF. In DNA, the CDR3 is TGTGCCAGCGAACCCCAGGGTTATAGCAATCAGCCCCAGCATTTT.

J is TRBJ2-1 and V is TRBV9; 11 nucleotides line up with TRBD2. Per the germline V gene, CDR1 is SGDLS and CDR2 is YYNGEE. The CDR3 loop spans 16 amino acids. V dropped 4 bases and J dropped 4; count of bases not matched to a gene: 7. In DNA, the CDR3 is TGTGCCAGCAGCCCCTATCTAGCGGGGGGTTACAATGAGCAGTTCTTC. Its protein product is CASSPYLAGGYNEQFF.

This chain links TRBV7-2 with TRBJ1-3; no definite D call. V was shortened by 5 bases and J by 4 bases, with 18 bases between the two germline ends. The germline gives CDR1 SGHTA, CDR2 FQGNSA. The CDR3 is 16 residues long. This chain's CDR3 is CASSPPSPGNGNTIYF. The CDR3 DNA sequence: TGTGCCAGCAGCCCCCCCTCGCCGGGGAACGGAAACACCATATATTTT. The variable domain in full, completed from reference TRBV7-2 and TRBJ1-3, reads GAGVSQSPSNKVTEKGKDVELRCDPISGHTALYWYRQSLGQGLEFLIYFQGNSAPDKSGLPSDRFSAERTGGSVSTLTIQRTQQEDSAVYLCASSPPSPGNGNTIYFGEGSWLTVV.

The V gene is TRBV7-9, the J gene TRBJ1-4; maybe TRBD1 (6 bases). CDR3 length: 15 residues. V was pared by 5 bases and J by 5 bases, with 15 bases between. Germline loops: CDR1 SEHNR, CDR2 FQNEAQ (reference sequence). The CDR3 loop is CASSPGEGGNEKLFF. DNA for the CDR3: TGTGCCAGCAGCCCAGGGGAGGGGGGGAATGAAAAACTGTTTTTT.

This chain uses TRBV6-5 with TRBJ2-7; D possibly corresponds to TRBD1 (7 bases). The ends were cut back, 5 bases at V and 7 bases at J, with 15 bases in the middle. There are 13 residues in the CDR3. CDR1 is MNHEY and CDR2 is SVGAGI in the germline V gene. CDR3 DNA sequence: TGTGCCAGCAGTCTCGGACAGGACTATGAGCAGTACTTC. This translates into CASSLGQDYEQYF.

The rearrangement joins TRBV7-8 to TRBJ2-7, with 8 bases identical to TRBD1. Germline CDR1 is SGHVS and CDR2 is FQNEAQ. This CDR3 has 14 amino acids. Trimming cost V 1 base and J 6 bases; bases outside gene matches: 5. DNA for the CDR3: TGTGCCAGCAGCTTAGGCAGGGGGCAACGCGAGCAGTACTTC. Its protein product is CASSLGRGQREQYF.

The V and J genes are TRBV19 and TRBJ2-1; 13 bases line up with TRBD2. Germline trimming cut 5 bases from V and 10 bases from J; bases unmatched to any gene: 5. Germline V gene data show CDR1 as LNHDA and CDR2 as SQIVND (reference sequence). The CDR3 consists of 14 residues. CDR3 loop: CASSPGTSGIEQFF. CDR3 DNA sequence: TGTGCCAGTAGTCCCGGGACTAGCGGGATAGAGCAGTTCTTC.

The chain recombines TRBV21-1 with TRBJ1-4; the D segment call TRBD1 is taken from the table without a DNA check. TRBV21-1 corresponds to a pseudogene. CDR3 length equals 15 residues. CDR3 protein: CASSSWTQGREKLFF. DNA for the CDR3: TGTGCCAGCAGCTCTTGGACGCAGGGAAGAGAAAAACTGTTTTTT.

The chain couples TRBV6-5 to TRBJ1-2; D ambiguous. The ends were cut back, 0 bases at V and 4 bases at J, with 9 bases in the middle. Germline CDR1 is MNHEY and CDR2 is SVGAGI. The CDR3 sequence is 14 residues long. CDR3 coding DNA: TGTGCCAGCAGTTACTCCGGGCAGTTCTATGGCTACACCTTC. Protein product: CASSYSGQFYGYTF.

The chain joins TRBV28 to TRBJ2-7; TRBD2 agrees at 9 bases. This CDR3 is 14 amino acids long. CDR1 is MDHEN, CDR2 SYDVKM, per germline. Trimming removed 10 bases from V and 2 bases from J; junction bases left unmatched: 9. The CDR3 DNA reads as TGTGCCACCCGGCGACTAGCGGAGACCTACGAGCAGTACTTC. This codes for CATRRLAETYEQYF.

By share, this clone counts as large. The chain carries TRBV15 and TRBJ1-4; D may be TRBD1 (5 bases). The V end lost 3 bases, the J end lost 8 bases, and 10 bases lay between the germline ends. This CDR3 comprises 13 residues. Germline assignment: CDR1 LNHNV and CDR2 YYDKDF (reference sequence). The CDR3: CATSRWGGEKLFF. CDR3 sequence (DNA): TGTGCCACCAGCAGGTGGGGCGGGGAAAAACTGTTTTTT.

The chain is built from TRBV5-4 and TRBJ1-2; 10 nucleotides agree with TRBD1. Trimming at V came to 4 bases and at J to 7 bases, leaving 7 bases not matched to a gene. This CDR3 comprises 14 residues. Germline loops: CDR1 SGHNT, CDR2 YYREEE (reference sequence). CDR3 bases: TGTGCCAGCAGCCCGACAGGGGGCGGGTTTGGCTACACCTTC. Encoded protein: CASSPTGGGFGYTF.

The chain combines TRBV27 with TRBJ2-7, with TRBD2 identical over 8 bases. Per the germline V gene, CDR1 is MNHEY and CDR2 is SMNVEV (reference sequence). CDR3 size: 13 residues. The J segment lost 0 bases and the V segment lost 6 bases, leaving 1 base of the junction unmatched. CDR3 DNA: TGTGCCAGCAGACTAGCGGCCTCCTACGAGCAGTACTTC. Its translation: CASRLAASYEQYF.